This T cell receptor beta chain was observed in a study of identical twins. Whole-study results and caveats: It was out-of-frame TCR alpha sharing in monozygotic twins that models underestimated. Insertions ran lower in abundant cord blood beta clonotypes, though not in memory repertoires. A partial confounding effect on zero-insertion analyses could come from invariant MAIT and iNKT cells.

Each CDR3 protein is one row after TCRdb ran MiXCR on the 5' RACE reads. This table has a few hundred thousand distinct CDR3 sequences, approximately 9.1% appearing once. This clonotype has ten or more counts. Its target is unknown. Everyone who gave samples was a healthy Caucasian. The clonotype comes from a woman aged 50 to 65 in good health. Sequenced: naive T cells sorted from blood.

The CDR3 region has the DNA TGTGCCAGCAGCTGGGACACCTCTACCGGGGAGCTGTTTTTT. This codes for CASSWDTSTGELFF. This chain links TRBV3-1 with TRBJ2-2; D is possibly TRBD1 (6 bases). V was clipped by 5 bases and J by 5 bases, with 12 bases between them. This CDR3 comprises 14 residues. Germline CDR1 and CDR2: LGHDT and YNNKEL (reference sequence).